This is a list of T cell receptor beta chains from one sample in a study of blood T cell repertoires in COVID-19. The repertoire was sequenced with immunoSEQ multiplex PCR; TCRdb's copy has only in-frame clones and lacks some. The table lists some 400,000 clones, roughly 80% of them singletons. Sequencing was carried out using peripheral blood. The receptors originated from a human donor with acute or convalescent COVID-19. The donor label of this sample is uncertain. Each CDR3 is given with its conserved first and last residue. D genes are given only for firm matches. Clone size appears in some rows only: once, few, many, or a class for an expanded clone.

d_gene,j_gene,v_gene,abundance,CDR3aa,CDR3nt
TRBD2,TRBJ2-3,TRBV30,-,CAWSLGGGASDTQYF,TGTGCCTGGAGTTTGGGCGGGGGGGCCTCAGATACGCAGTATTTT
-,TRBJ1-2,TRBV7-6,-,CASSFYFRGEADGYTF,TGTGCCAGCAGCTTCTATTTCAGGGGAGAAGCGGATGGCTACACCTTC
TRBD1,TRBJ1-1,TRBV6-5,few,CASSLQDRGRTEAFF,TGTGCCAGCAGCCTACAAGACAGGGGAAGAACTGAAGCTTTCTTT
TRBD1,TRBJ1-6,TRBV5-8,-,CASSLRDRGRGSPLHF,TGTGCCAGCAGCTTGAGGGACAGGGGGCGCGGATCACCCCTCCACTTT
-,TRBJ2-5,TRBV18,-,CASSTGGQETQYF,TGTGCCAGCTCTACCGGGGGTCAAGAGACCCAGTACTTC
TRBD2,TRBJ2-1,TRBV7-9,-,CASSSPRGAGTTRSVEQFF,TGTGCCAGCAGCTCCCCGCGGGGGGCAGGGACTACCCGGAGTGTTGAGCAGTTCTTC
-,TRBJ1-5,TRBV6-2/TRBV6-3,-,CASSYGGYNSNQPQHF,TGTGCCAGCAGTTACGGAGGCTACAATAGCAATCAGCCCCAGCATTTT
TRBD2,TRBJ2-1,TRBV11-2,-,CASSLLLADEQFF,TGTGCCAGCAGCTTATTACTAGCGGATGAGCAGTTCTTC
-,TRBJ1-2,TRBV6-5,-,CASSKTEVSLGYTF,TGTGCCAGCAGCAAAACGGAGGTCTCCCTTGGCTACACCTTC
TRBD2,TRBJ2-5,TRBV7-8,-,CASSLSTGGGREKTQYF,TGTGCCAGCAGCTTATCCACGGGAGGAGGGAGGGAGAAGACCCAGTACTTC
TRBD1,TRBJ1-5,TRBV7-8,once,CASSLRGQGGQPQHF,TGTGCCAGCAGCTTACGAGGACAGGGAGGTCAGCCCCAGCATTTT
-,TRBJ1-3,TRBV6-1,-,CASSELEGERSGNTIYF,TGTGCCAGCAGTGAACTCGAGGGGGAGAGATCTGGAAACACCATATATTTT
-,TRBJ1-1,TRBV18,many,CASSSLGAGMNTEAFF,TGTGCCAGCTCTTCGCTCGGGGCGGGAATGAACACTGAAGCTTTCTTT
TRBD1,TRBJ1-1,TRBV6-1,-,CASSDNRGRTFF,TGTGCCAGCAGTGATAACAGGGGTAGGACTTTCTTT
-,TRBJ1-2,TRBV4-2,-,CASSRDTTLINYGYTF,TGTGCCAGCAGCCGGGACACGACCTTAATTAACTATGGCTACACCTTC
-,TRBJ1-3,TRBV12-3/TRBV12-4,few,CASSLSRNTIYF,TGTGCCAGCAGTTTATCAAGAAACACCATATATTTT
-,TRBJ1-4,TRBV29-1,-,CSVEDRYEEGINEKLFF,TGCAGCGTTGAAGATCGGTACGAAGAGGGTATTAATGAAAAACTGTTTTTT
-,TRBJ1-1,TRBV10-2,-,CASTRQSNTEAFF,TGCGCCAGCACACGACAATCTAACACTGAAGCTTTCTTT
-,TRBJ1-4,TRBV5-5,-,CASSFIGSTNEKLFF,TGTGCCAGCAGCTTCATCGGGTCAACTAATGAAAAACTGTTTTTT
TRBD1,TRBJ1-2,TRBV9,once,CASTAPGQGSYGYTF,TGTGCCAGCACCGCTCCTGGACAGGGAAGCTATGGCTACACCTTC
TRBD1,TRBJ2-2,TRBV7-9,-,CASSSRLTGWTGELFF,TGTGCCAGCAGCTCCCGCCTGACAGGGTGGACCGGGGAGCTGTTTTTT
-,TRBJ1-1,TRBV12-5,many,CASGGQLNTEAFF,TGTGCTAGTGGAGGACAGCTGAACACTGAAGCTTTCTTT
TRBD1,TRBJ1-1,TRBV2,-,CASSRDRAVNTEAFF,TGTGCCAGCAGTCGGGACAGGGCGGTGAACACTGAAGCTTTCTTT
-,TRBJ2-1,TRBV7-9,-,CASSTPGPTQWNEQFF,TGTGCCAGCAGCACCCCTGGGCCTACTCAGTGGAATGAGCAGTTCTTC
TRBD1,TRBJ1-2,TRBV10-2,once,CASSERGGQADGYTF,TGCGCCAGCAGTGAACGCGGGGGACAGGCAGATGGCTACACCTTC
TRBD1,TRBJ2-4,TRBV6-6,-,CASSRSPGQLAKNIQYF,TGTGCCAGCAGTCGGTCCCCGGGACAGCTAGCCAAAAACATTCAGTACTTC
TRBD2,TRBJ2-7,TRBV5-1,-,CASNPLAGGSHEQYF,TGCGCCAGCAATCCACTAGCGGGAGGGTCACACGAGCAGTACTTC
-,TRBJ1-4,TRBV4-2,-,CASSLAGLEDEKLFF,TGTGCCAGCAGCCTAGCAGGGTTGGAAGATGAAAAACTGTTTTTT
-,TRBJ1-5,TRBV28,-,CASSLGRIYQPQHF,TGTGCCAGCAGTCTGGGCAGGATATATCAGCCCCAGCATTTT
-,TRBJ1-2,TRBV6-2/TRBV6-3,-,CASSYGSDYGYTF,TGTGCCAGCAGTTACGGCAGTGACTATGGCTACACCTTC
TRBD1,TRBJ1-2,TRBV5-4,-,CASSDRDRVLYSGYTF,TGTGCCAGCAGCGACCGGGACAGGGTATTGTACTCTGGCTACACCTTC
TRBD1,TRBJ2-7,TRBV3-1/TRBV3-2,-,CASLGQGAINSSYEQYF,TGTGCCAGCTTGGGACAGGGGGCCATTAACAGCTCCTACGAGCAGTACTTC